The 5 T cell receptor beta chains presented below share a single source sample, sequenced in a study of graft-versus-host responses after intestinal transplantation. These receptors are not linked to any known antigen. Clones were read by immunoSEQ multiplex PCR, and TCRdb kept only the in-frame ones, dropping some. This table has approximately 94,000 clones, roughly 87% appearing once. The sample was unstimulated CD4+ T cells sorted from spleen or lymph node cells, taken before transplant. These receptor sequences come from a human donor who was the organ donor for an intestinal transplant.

CDR3 nucleotides: TGTGCCAGTAGTTCCCCAGCGGGGGGGCCCACAGATACGCAGTATTTT. As protein: CASSSPAGGPTDTQYF. V usage is TRBV19 and J usage is TRBJ2-3; TRBD2 matches at 10 bases. The V gene end was trimmed by 5 bases and the J gene end by 2 bases; junction bases not matched to a gene: 7. The CDR3 has 16 residues. Germline CDR1 and CDR2: LNHDA and SQIVND (reference sequence). Full variable domain (missing parts from reference TRBV19 and TRBJ2-3): DGGITQSPKYLFRKEGQNVTLSCEQNLNHDAMYWYRQDPGQGLRLIYYSQIVNDFQKGDIAEGYSVSREKKESFPLTVTSAQKNPTAFYLCASSSPAGGPTDTQYFGPGTRLTVL.

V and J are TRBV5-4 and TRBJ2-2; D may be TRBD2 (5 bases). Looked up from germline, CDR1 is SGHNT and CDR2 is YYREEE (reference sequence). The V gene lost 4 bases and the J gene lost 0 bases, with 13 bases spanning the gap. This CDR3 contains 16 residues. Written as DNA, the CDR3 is TGTGCCAGCAGCCGGTTGGCCGGGGCGAACACCGGGGAGCTGTTTTTT. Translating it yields CASSRLAGANTGELFF.

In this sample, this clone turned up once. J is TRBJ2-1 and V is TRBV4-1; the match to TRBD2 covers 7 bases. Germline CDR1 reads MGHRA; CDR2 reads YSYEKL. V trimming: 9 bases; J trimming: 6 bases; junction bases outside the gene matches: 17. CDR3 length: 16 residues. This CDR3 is CASHAIGAGVSNEQFF. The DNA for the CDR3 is TGCGCCAGTCACGCCATAGGGGCGGGGGTCTCCAATGAGCAGTTCTTC.

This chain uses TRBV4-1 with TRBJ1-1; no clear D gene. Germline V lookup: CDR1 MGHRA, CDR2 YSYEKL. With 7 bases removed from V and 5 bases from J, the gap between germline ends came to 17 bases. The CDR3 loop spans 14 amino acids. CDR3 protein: CASTSPARRTEAFF. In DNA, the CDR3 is TGCGCCAGCACCTCACCGGCTCGGAGGACTGAAGCTTTCTTT.

The CDR3 DNA follows: TGTGCCAGTAGTCTGACAGGGGGCATCTACAATGAGCAGTTCTTC. Protein: CASSLTGGIYNEQFF. The chain is built from TRBV19 and TRBJ2-1; 10 positions match TRBD1. J was trimmed by 3 bases and V by 5 bases; bases with no gene match: 4. This CDR3 region has 15 residues. CDR1 and CDR2 from the germline V gene are LNHDA and SQIVND (reference sequence).